These T cell receptor beta chains were read from a single sample in a study of cytomegalovirus exposure and HLA in healthy donors. Produced via immunoSEQ multiplex PCR; TCRdb's table is partial and in-frame only. The table has approximately 100,000 clones, approximately 77% seen once; the top ten hold 11% to 15%. Sequenced input: PBMCs. These receptors were collected from a male donor in good health and CMV-seropositive. The CDR3 runs from the conserved cysteine through the conserved F or W. A D gene is named only where the DNA matches it firmly. Clone sizes are given selectively: once, few, many, or a class where the clone is expanded.

clone_size j_call d_call v_call cdr3_aa cdr3_nt
few TRBJ1-1 . TRBV29-1 CSVEGTLNTEAFF TGCAGCGTTGAGGGCACTTTGAACACTGAAGCTTTCTTT
. TRBJ2-3 TRBD2 TRBV6-5 CASSYGLAGPRGTQYF TGTGCCAGCAGTTATGGACTAGCGGGGCCCAGGGGTACGCAGTATTTT
. TRBJ1-1 . TRBV27 CASNTGGGDTEAFF TGTGCCAGCAACACCGGGGGTGGGGACACTGAAGCTTTCTTT
. TRBJ1-2 . TRBV19 CASSPSPRDGRGYTF TGTGCCAGTAGTCCGTCCCCCAGGGATGGTCGTGGCTACACCTTC
. TRBJ2-5 . TRBV27 CASSLFGRPQETQYF TGTGCCAGCAGTTTATTCGGCAGGCCGCAAGAGACCCAGTACTTC
. TRBJ2-3 TRBD2 TRBV7-9 CSSTDPSGGTDTQYF TGTTCCAGCACGGATCCTAGCGGGGGGACAGATACGCAGTATTTT
. TRBJ2-7 . TRBV4-3 CASSDYQSSYEQYF TGCGCCAGCAGTGACTACCAGAGCTCCTACGAGCAGTACTTC
. TRBJ1-2 . TRBV10-3 CAISESGRGRYYGYTF TGTGCCATCAGTGAGTCCGGCAGGGGCCGGTACTATGGCTACACCTTC
. TRBJ1-1 TRBD1 TRBV28 CASSLPPTGPFEAFF TGTGCCAGCAGTTTACCTCCGACAGGGCCTTTTGAAGCTTTCTTT
. TRBJ2-7 TRBD1 TRBV4-2 CASSQAGQGAGEQYF TGTGCCAGCAGCCAAGCAGGACAGGGGGCGGGCGAGCAGTACTTC
few TRBJ2-5 TRBD2 TRBV4-2 CASSLGTSGQETQYF TGTGCCAGCAGCCTTGGGACTAGCGGACAAGAGACCCAGTACTTC
. TRBJ2-5 TRBD1 TRBV29-1 CSALPGQQETQYF TGCAGCGCTTTACCGGGACAGCAAGAGACCCAGTACTTC
. TRBJ1-1 . TRBV7-9 CASSLGWSGNTEAFF TGTGCCAGCAGCTTAGGATGGTCGGGGAACACTGAAGCTTTCTTT
many TRBJ2-3 TRBD2 TRBV6-4 CASSDGEAGWKYF TGTGCCAGCAGTGACGGCGAAGCGGGGTGGAAGTATTTT
few TRBJ2-5 . TRBV29-1 CSVEDRQETQYF TGCAGCGTTGAGGACAGACAAGAGACCCAGTACTTC
. TRBJ2-3 TRBD2 TRBV9 CASSVSSGGTDTQYF TGTGCCAGCAGCGTGTCTAGCGGGGGGACAGATACGCAGTATTTT
. TRBJ2-1 . TRBV6-5 CASSYGFGAYNEQFF TGTGCCAGCAGTTATGGATTCGGGGCCTACAATGAGCAGTTCTTC
. TRBJ2-2 . TRBV27 CASSSYSNTGELFF TGTGCCAGCAGTTCCTACTCGAACACCGGGGAGCTGTTTTTT
. TRBJ2-7 . TRBV5-6 CASSLPRQSSYEQYF TGTGCCAGCAGCTTGCCTCGACAGAGCTCCTACGAGCAGTACTTC
few TRBJ1-1 . TRBV5-6 CASSLSARSTEAFF TGTGCCAGCAGCTTGTCGGCCAGGTCCACTGAAGCTTTCTTT
. TRBJ1-2 . TRBV7-2 CASRVGGPYGYTF TGTGCCAGCAGGGTGGGGGGGCCTTATGGCTACACCTTC
. TRBJ1-2 . TRBV5-4 CASSYRETSGYGYTF TGTGCCAGCAGCTACAGGGAAACTTCGGGGTATGGCTACACCTTC
. TRBJ1-1 . TRBV18 CASSPPGDLTEAFF TGTGCCAGCTCACCACCAGGGGATCTCACTGAAGCTTTCTTT
. TRBJ2-3 . TRBV9 CASSFGSLARPDTQYF TGTGCCAGCAGCTTTGGATCTCTAGCACGGCCAGATACGCAGTATTTT
. TRBJ1-2 TRBD1 TRBV19 CASNQPGQGVQGYTF TGTGCCAGTAACCAACCGGGACAGGGGGTTCAAGGCTACACCTTC
. TRBJ2-1 . TRBV2 CASSVEQENYNEQFF TGTGCCAGCAGTGTAGAACAGGAGAACTACAATGAGCAGTTCTTC
. TRBJ2-7 . TRBV5-1 CASTEGTSYEQYF TGCGCCAGCACCGAGGGAACTTCCTACGAGCAGTACTTC
. TRBJ2-7 TRBD1 TRBV7-2 CASSPTGSSYEQYF TGTGCCAGCAGCCCGACAGGGAGCTCCTACGAGCAGTACTTC
. TRBJ2-5 . TRBV6-5 CASRVTSFETQYF TGTGCCAGCAGGGTCACTAGTTTCGAGACCCAGTACTTC
. TRBJ1-5 . TRBV5-1 CASSLRQNQPQHF TGCGCCAGCAGCTTGAGACAGAATCAGCCCCAGCATTTT
. TRBJ1-1 . TRBV7-9 CASSLGLGGNTEAFF TGTGCCAGCAGCTTAGGTTTAGGGGGGAACACTGAAGCTTTCTTT
once TRBJ1-1 . TRBV19 CASRPRGAAPNTEAFF TGTGCCAGTAGACCTCGGGGTGCAGCTCCGAACACTGAAGCTTTCTTT
. TRBJ2-2 TRBD2 TRBV2 CASHTSGGAFGEPFF TGTGCCAGTCATACTAGCGGGGGGGCCTTCGGGGAGCCGTTTTTT
. TRBJ1-6 . TRBV6-5 CASSYGTSNSPLHF TGTGCCAGCAGTTACGGGACATCTAATTCACCCCTCCACTTT
few TRBJ2-7 TRBD1 TRBV4-3 CASSPGTGRYEQYF TGCGCCAGCAGCCCCGGGACAGGGCGGTACGAGCAGTACTTC
. TRBJ1-2 . TRBV5-1 CASTLGIGQRGSYTF TGCGCCAGCACGCTGGGGATAGGACAAAGGGGTAGCTACACCTTC
. TRBJ1-6 TRBD1 TRBV28 CASSSVDRAGSPLHF TGTGCCAGCAGTTCGGTGGACAGGGCAGGTTCACCCCTCCACTTT
few TRBJ2-2 TRBD2 TRBV2 CASRRLAGFTGELFF TGTGCCAGCAGACGACTAGCGGGATTCACCGGGGAGCTGTTTTTT
. TRBJ2-2 . TRBV5-1 CASSPTASNTGELFF TGCGCCAGCAGCCCGACTGCCTCGAACACCGGGGAGCTGTTTTTT
. TRBJ2-5 TRBD2 TRBV4-2 CASSQEPSGGRYQETQYF TGTGCCAGCAGCCAAGAGCCTAGCGGGGGCCGGTACCAAGAGACCCAGTACTTC
once TRBJ1-5 TRBD1 TRBV7-8 CASSLAGTGKPQHF TGTGCCAGCAGCTTAGCCGGGACAGGGAAACCCCAGCATTTT
. TRBJ1-2 TRBD1 TRBV7-9 CASSSPGQAISNYGYTF TGTGCCAGCAGCTCCCCGGGACAGGCGATATCAAACTATGGCTACACCTTC
once TRBJ1-5 . TRBV6-6 CASSYSKGGNQPQHF TGTGCCAGCAGTTACTCGAAGGGGGGCAATCAGCCCCAGCATTTT
. TRBJ1-1 . TRBV7-9 CASSSVAGDTEAFF TGTGCCAGCAGCTCGGTGGCAGGGGACACTGAAGCTTTCTTT
. TRBJ2-5 . TRBV7-6 CASSLAGRADQYF TGTGCCAGCAGCTTAGCGGGCAGGGCAGACCAGTACTTC
. TRBJ2-7 . TRBV7-8 CASSFSPAYEQYF TGTGCCAGCAGCTTCTCTCCCGCCTACGAGCAGTACTTC
. TRBJ2-5 . TRBV9 CASSVGPPGEVGTQYF TGTGCCAGCAGCGTAGGGCCCCCCGGGGAGGTCGGGACCCAGTACTTC
. TRBJ2-2 TRBD2 TRBV4-2 CASSQDAGGPGELFF TGTGCCAGCAGCCAAGATGCGGGGGGGCCCGGGGAGCTGTTTTTT
few TRBJ2-2 . TRBV7-2 CASSSLTRSTGELFF TGTGCCAGCAGCTCACTTACGCGGAGCACCGGGGAGCTGTTTTTT
. TRBJ2-7 TRBD1 TRBV30 CAWSTGGAYEQYF TGTGCCTGGTCCACAGGGGGTGCCTACGAGCAGTACTTC
once TRBJ2-2 TRBD2 TRBV10-3 CATGALAGGYNTGELFF TGTGCCACGGGGGCACTAGCGGGGGGATATAACACCGGGGAGCTGTTTTTT
. TRBJ2-2 . TRBV7-8 CASSLANRARTGELFF TGTGCCAGCAGCTTAGCGAACAGGGCCCGCACCGGGGAGCTGTTTTTT